The following is a T cell receptor beta chain sequence with its context. Trimming left V 0 bases short and J 4 bases short, with 15 bases between. The germline V gene has CDR1 LGHDT and CDR2 YNNKEL (reference sequence). This CDR3 region has 16 residues. This entry belongs to a study of blood T cell repertoires in COVID-19. Background on the study: Acute-phase and convalescent COVID-19 samples originated in the United States, Italy and Spain.

Libraries were prepared by immunoSEQ multiplex PCR; TCRdb keeps only in-frame clonotypes and omits some of them. The profile shows 130,000 to 150,000 clones, roughly 80% of them singletons. Sequenced sample: PBMCs or T cells enriched from blood (not recorded which). The sequence was collected from a man over 45 who had recovered from COVID-19. The J gene is TRBJ1-2, the V gene TRBV3-1 (or the pseudogene TRBV3-2), with D uncertain. This chain's CDR3 is CASSQDAAGGLYGYTF. In DNA form, the CDR3 reads TGTGCCAGCAGCCAAGATGCGGCAGGAGGGCTCTATGGCTACACCTTC.